This entry lists 14 T cell receptor beta chains sequenced from one sample in a study of T cells in tuberculosis. Time point reported: new active TB diagnosis, blood taken before or within 7 days of starting treatment. TCRdb's table, derived via immunoSEQ multiplex PCR, lists solely in-frame clones and lacks some. The sample consists of over 30,000 clones, roughly 93% of them appearing once. Specimen: PBMCs, collected at tuberculosis diagnosis. These receptors all come from an adult with tuberculosis.

The count of this clone is one. The genes are TRBV30 and TRBJ2-3; weak D call: TRBD2 (5 bases). Deletions cut 4 bases from V and 4 bases from J, with 18 bases between. There are 15 residues in the CDR3. Per germline, CDR1 GTSNPN and CDR2 SVGIG (reference sequence). DNA for the CDR3: TGTGCCTGGATACGGGGAGACGAGGGCCCAGATACGCAGTATTTT. Protein: CAWIRGDEGPDTQYF.

The V call is TRBV5-1, the J call TRBJ2-2; 8 bases align to TRBD1. This CDR3 contains 16 residues. J lost 6 bases, V lost 7 bases, and 14 bases had no gene match. CDR1 is SGHRS, CDR2 YFSETQ, per germline. CDR3 sequence reads: CASQKTDRVYSGELFF. CDR3 nucleotide sequence: TGCGCCAGCCAAAAAACGGACAGGGTGTATTCCGGGGAGCTGTTTTTT.

The chain links TRBV19 to TRBJ2-7; tentative D call: TRBD2 (6 bases). The CDR3 is 16 residues long. CDR1 and CDR2 (germline): LNHDA, SQIVND (reference sequence). V was trimmed by 1 base and J by 3 bases, leaving 16 bases between them. Here the CDR3 reads CASSIGAPGGFYEQYF. CDR3 DNA sequence: TGTGCCAGTAGTATAGGCGCTCCCGGGGGATTCTACGAGCAGTACTTC. Full variable domain (rest looked up from reference TRBV19 and TRBJ2-7): DGGITQSPKYLFRKEGQNVTLSCEQNLNHDAMYWYRQDPGQGLRLIYYSQIVNDFQKGDIAEGYSVSREKKESFPLTVTSAQKNPTAFYLCASSIGAPGGFYEQYFGPGTRLTVT.

The chain links TRBV5-5 to TRBJ2-7; the match to TRBD1 covers 10 bases. Germline values: CDR1 SGHKS, CDR2 YYEKEE (reference sequence). After removal of 4 bases from V and 2 bases from J, the junction contained 3 bases not matched to a gene. The CDR3 consists of 14 residues. This CDR3 is CASSRDRGTYEQYF. In nucleotides, the CDR3 is TGTGCCAGCAGCCGGGACAGGGGTACCTACGAGCAGTACTTC.

Only one count was recorded for this clone. V usage is TRBV13 and J usage is TRBJ1-1, with a weak D call TRBD1 (5 bases). Trimming pared 5 bases from V and 1 base from J, leaving 11 bases between. Germline assignment: CDR1 PRHDT and CDR2 FYEKMQ (reference sequence). This CDR3 has 14 residues. In nucleotides, the CDR3 is TGTGCCAGCAGCCCCGGACAAGAGAACACTGAAGCTTTCTTT. Translated, it gives CASSPGQENTEAFF.

J is TRBJ2-3 and V is TRBV2, with a possible D match to TRBD1 (6 bases). This CDR3 region has 16 residues. With 6 bases removed from V and 0 bases from J, the gap between germline ends came to 16 bases. The germline V gene has CDR1 SNHLY and CDR2 FYNNEI. In nucleotides, the CDR3 is TGTGCCAGCAGCCAAAGGGGGAAGTCAAGCACAGATACGCAGTATTTT. It is translated as CASSQRGKSSTDTQYF.

This chain uses TRBV10-3 with TRBJ2-1, with 9 bases lining up with TRBD2. V lost 8 bases and J lost 0; bases outside the gene matches: 8. This CDR3 contains 16 residues. The germline CDR1 and CDR2 sequences are ENHRY and SYGVKD. The CDR3 DNA reads as TGTGCCATCGCTCTTCGAGCGGGAGGCTCCTACAATGAGCAGTTCTTC. Translating gives CAIALRAGGSYNEQFF.

This clone was seen only a few times. The rearrangement joins TRBV11-1 to TRBJ1-1; D is perhaps TRBD1 (5 bases). Trimming cost V 2 bases and J 0 bases, with 19 bases left between them. CDR3 size: 18 residues. The germline CDR1 and CDR2 sequences are SGHAT and FQDESV (reference sequence). CDR3 protein: CASSLSGGLNPMNTEAFF. In DNA, the CDR3 is TGTGCCAGCAGCTTAAGTGGGGGACTGAACCCTATGAACACTGAAGCTTTCTTT.

The chain employs TRBV4-1 and TRBJ2-7, with 13 bases fitting TRBD2. The V and J ends lost 3 bases and 1 base, in that order; junction bases with no gene match: 0. Per the germline V gene, CDR1 is MGHRA and CDR2 is YSYEKL. The CDR3 covers 15 residues. In nucleotides, the CDR3 is TGCGCCAGCAGCCAGGGACTAGCGGGGTCCTACGAGCAGTACTTC. Translated: CASSQGLAGSYEQYF.

The DNA for the CDR3 is TGTGCCAGTGCCGAGGGGGCGAATCAGCCCCAGCATTTT. It codes for CASAEGANQPQHF. This chain uses TRBV7-9 with TRBJ1-5; 7 nucleotides agree with TRBD1. The germline V gene has CDR1 SEHNR and CDR2 FQNEAQ (reference sequence). V shed 9 bases and J 4 bases; nucleotides not matched to a gene: 6. The CDR3 extends over 13 amino acids.

This chain connects TRBV10-3 to TRBJ1-2, with D perhaps matching TRBD1 (5 bases). CDR1 and CDR2 (germline): ENHRY, SYGVKD. The CDR3 is 14 amino acids. V was shortened by 0 bases and J by 1 base, with 6 bases between the two germline ends. CDR3 DNA: TGTGCCATCAGTGAGTCTCAGGGTAACTATGGCTACACCTTC. Residues: CAISESQGNYGYTF.

The V and J genes are TRBV7-3 and TRBJ2-7; 14 nucleotides line up with TRBD2. With 0 bases clipped from V and 6 bases from J, the junction kept 7 bases outside the gene matches. The CDR3 consists of 17 residues. Germline assignment: CDR1 SGHTA and CDR2 FQGTGA. The CDR3 bases are TGTGCCAGCAGCTTAACAGGGACTAGCGGGGGACGGGGCGAGCAGTACTTC. Residues: CASSLTGTSGGRGEQYF.

The chain couples TRBV5-1 to TRBJ1-1; D gene ambiguous. The CDR3 runs 15 residues. Germline V CDR1 and CDR2: SGHRS, YFSETQ. V gave up 0 bases and J gave up 1 base, with 10 bases separating them. CDR3 nucleotides: TGCGCCAGCAGCTTGGGGACTGTGAGGAACACTGAAGCTTTCTTT. Residues: CASSLGTVRNTEAFF.

This clone was seen once. The chain is built from TRBV5-1 and TRBJ1-3; 7 nucleotides align to TRBD1. V lost 1 base and J lost 3; bases outside the gene matches: 7. Germline values: CDR1 SGHRS, CDR2 YFSETQ. There are 16 residues in the CDR3. The CDR3 nucleotides read TGCGCCAGCAGCTTGCACCCAGGGGGGAATGGAAACACCATATATTTT. This gives the protein CASSLHPGGNGNTIYF.